The rows below give T cell receptor beta chains drawn from one sample of a study of OX40 agonist ivuxolimab in advanced cancers. Repertoires were generated with immunoSEQ multiplex PCR, while TCRdb's copy carries only in-frame clones and drops some. Here the sample spans approximately 70,000 clones, 85% to 90% being singletons. This specimen consisted of CD4+ or CD8+ T cells sorted from blood, obtained in a trial of the OX40 agonist ivuxolimab. The receptors derive from an adult with an advanced solid tumor such as melanoma, head and neck, liver or kidney cancer. CDR3s include the opening cysteine and the closing phenylalanine or tryptophan. Fields, in order: CDR3 length, V gene, J gene, CDR3 protein.

CDR3 length: 12
V gene: TRBV19
J gene: TRBJ1-5
CDR3 protein: CASSILNQPQHF

CDR3 length: 11
V gene: TRBV20-1
J gene: TRBJ2-7
CDR3 protein: CSASQGDEQYF

CDR3 length: 13
V gene: TRBV5-4
J gene: TRBJ1-2
CDR3 protein: CASRPTGEHGYTF

CDR3 length: 15
V gene: TRBV12-5
J gene: TRBJ1-1
CDR3 protein: CASAPPLTGPTEAFF

CDR3 length: 13
V gene: TRBV5-6
J gene: TRBJ2-5
CDR3 protein: CASSSFNQETQYF

CDR3 length: 12
V gene: TRBV30
J gene: TRBJ2-7
CDR3 protein: CAWSGHPYEQYF

CDR3 length: 16
V gene: TRBV28
J gene: TRBJ2-7
CDR3 protein: CASSPNTWTSSYEQYF

CDR3 length: 14
V gene: TRBV6-1
J gene: TRBJ2-7
CDR3 protein: CASTTGTNIYEQYF

CDR3 length: 15
V gene: TRBV7-9
J gene: TRBJ1-6
CDR3 protein: CASRSTENLNSPLHF

CDR3 length: 12
V gene: TRBV15
J gene: TRBJ2-1
CDR3 protein: CATSRVGNEQFF

CDR3 length: 14
V gene: TRBV7-7
J gene: TRBJ2-5
CDR3 protein: CASSSGGRLETQYF

CDR3 length: 17
V gene: TRBV19
J gene: TRBJ1-1
CDR3 protein: CASTRGRGGGVNTEAFF

CDR3 length: 12
V gene: TRBV29-1
J gene: TRBJ1-1
CDR3 protein: CSVDAGNTEAFF

CDR3 length: 10
V gene: TRBV20-1
J gene: TRBJ2-7
CDR3 protein: CSAPGGEQYF